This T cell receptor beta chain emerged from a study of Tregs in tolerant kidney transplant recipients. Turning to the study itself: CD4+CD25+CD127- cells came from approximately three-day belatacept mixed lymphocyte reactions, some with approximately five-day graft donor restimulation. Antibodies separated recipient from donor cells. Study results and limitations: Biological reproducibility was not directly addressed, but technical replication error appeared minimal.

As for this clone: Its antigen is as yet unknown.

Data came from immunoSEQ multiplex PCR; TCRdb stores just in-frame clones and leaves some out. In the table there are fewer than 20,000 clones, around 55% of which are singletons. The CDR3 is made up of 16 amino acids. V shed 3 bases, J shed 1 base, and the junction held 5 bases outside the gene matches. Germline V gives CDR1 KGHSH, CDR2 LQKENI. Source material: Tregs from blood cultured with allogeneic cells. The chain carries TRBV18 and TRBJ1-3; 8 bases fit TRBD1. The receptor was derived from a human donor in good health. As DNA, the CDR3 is TGTGCCAGCTCACCGGCAGGGGGCATGTCTGGAAACACCATATATTTT. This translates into CASSPAGGMSGNTIYF.